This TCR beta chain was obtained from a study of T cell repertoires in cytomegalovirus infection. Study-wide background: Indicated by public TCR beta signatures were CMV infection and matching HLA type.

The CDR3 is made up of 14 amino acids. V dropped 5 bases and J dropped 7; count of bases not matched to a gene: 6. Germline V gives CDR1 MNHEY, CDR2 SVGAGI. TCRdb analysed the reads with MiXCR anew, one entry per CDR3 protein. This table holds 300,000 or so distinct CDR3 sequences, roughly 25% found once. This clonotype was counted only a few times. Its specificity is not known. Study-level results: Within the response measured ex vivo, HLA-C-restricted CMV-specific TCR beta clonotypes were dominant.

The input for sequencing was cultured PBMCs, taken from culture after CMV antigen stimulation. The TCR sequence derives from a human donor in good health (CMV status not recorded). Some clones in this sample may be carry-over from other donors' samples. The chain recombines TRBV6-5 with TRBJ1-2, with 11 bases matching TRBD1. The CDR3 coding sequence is TGTGCCAGCAGTAACGGACAGGGGGCTGGTGGCTACACCTTC. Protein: CASSNGQGAGGYTF.